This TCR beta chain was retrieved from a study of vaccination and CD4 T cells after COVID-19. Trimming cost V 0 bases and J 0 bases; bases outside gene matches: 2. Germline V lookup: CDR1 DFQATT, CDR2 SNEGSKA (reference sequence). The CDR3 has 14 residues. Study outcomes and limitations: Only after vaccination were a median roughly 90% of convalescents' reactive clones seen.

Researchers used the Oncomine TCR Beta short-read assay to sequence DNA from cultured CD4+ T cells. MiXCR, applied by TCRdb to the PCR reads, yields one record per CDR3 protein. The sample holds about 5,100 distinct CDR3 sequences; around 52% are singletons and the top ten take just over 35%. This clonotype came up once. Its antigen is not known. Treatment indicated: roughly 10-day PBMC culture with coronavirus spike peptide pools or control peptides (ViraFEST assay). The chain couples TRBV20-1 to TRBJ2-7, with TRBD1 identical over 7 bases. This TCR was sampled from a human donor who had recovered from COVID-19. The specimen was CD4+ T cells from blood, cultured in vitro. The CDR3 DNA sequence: TGCAGTGCTAGAGACGGGACAGCCTCCTACGAGCAGTACTTC. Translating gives CSARDGTASYEQYF.